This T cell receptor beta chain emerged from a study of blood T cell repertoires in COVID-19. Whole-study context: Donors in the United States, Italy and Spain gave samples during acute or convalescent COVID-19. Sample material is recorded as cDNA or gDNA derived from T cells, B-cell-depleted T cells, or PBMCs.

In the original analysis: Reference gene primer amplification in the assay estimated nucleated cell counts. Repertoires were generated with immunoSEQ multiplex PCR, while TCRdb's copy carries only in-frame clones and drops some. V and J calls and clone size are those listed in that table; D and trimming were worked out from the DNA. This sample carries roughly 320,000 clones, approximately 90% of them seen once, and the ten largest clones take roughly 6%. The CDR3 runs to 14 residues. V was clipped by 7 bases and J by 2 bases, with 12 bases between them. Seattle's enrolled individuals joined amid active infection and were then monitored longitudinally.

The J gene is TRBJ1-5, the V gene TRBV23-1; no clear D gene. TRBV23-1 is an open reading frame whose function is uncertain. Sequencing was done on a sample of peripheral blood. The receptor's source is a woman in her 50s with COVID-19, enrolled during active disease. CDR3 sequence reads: CASIPGARNQPQHF. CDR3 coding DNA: TGCGCCAGCATACCGGGAGCCCGCAATCAGCCCCAGCATTTT.